Below, 17 T cell receptor beta chains from the same sample are listed, as sequenced in a study of OX40 agonist ivuxolimab in advanced cancers. The data were produced by immunoSEQ multiplex PCR, yet TCRdb's version contains in-frame clones alone and is incomplete. The table lists 70,000 or so clones, approximately 81% of them singletons. Sample: CD4+ or CD8+ T cells sorted from blood, taken in a trial of the OX40 agonist ivuxolimab. The receptors here all came from an adult with an advanced solid tumor such as melanoma, head and neck, liver or kidney cancer.

This chain joins TRBV5-1 and TRBJ1-6; no firm D call. V was pared by 0 bases and J by 13 bases, with 17 bases between. This CDR3 region has 15 residues. The germline gives CDR1 SGHRS, CDR2 YFSETQ. Here the CDR3 DNA reads TGCGCCAGCAGCTTGGCCGGAACGGGGAGTGACCCCCTCCACTTT. Translation gives CASSLAGTGSDPLHF. The full variable domain, completed using reference TRBV5-1 and TRBJ1-6, is KAGVTQTPRYLIKTRGQQVTLSCSPISGHRSVSWYQQTPGQGLQFLFEYFSETQRNKGNFPGRFSGRQFSNSRSEMNVSTLELGDSALYLCASSLAGTGSDPLHFGNGTRLTVT.

The rearrangement uses TRBV4-1 and TRBJ1-2, with D possibly TRBD1 on 5 matching bases. V lost 0 bases, J lost 5 bases, and 10 bases lay in between. CDR3 length: 14 amino acids. Germline assignment: CDR1 MGHRA and CDR2 YSYEKL. This CDR3 reads CASSQDSGRYGYTF. The CDR3 coding sequence is TGCGCCAGCAGCCAAGACTCAGGGAGGTATGGCTACACCTTC.

This rearrangement joins TRBV2 to TRBJ2-3; weak D call: TRBD1 (6 bases). Per germline, CDR1 SNHLY and CDR2 FYNNEI. Trimming took 1 base from V and 1 from J, leaving 6 bases between them. This CDR3 has 14 residues. This chain's CDR3 is CASSEGTGTDTQYF. Here the CDR3 DNA reads TGTGCCAGCAGTGAAGGGACAGGCACAGATACGCAGTATTTT.

V gene TRBV5-1 combines with J gene TRBJ2-5; D unresolved. TRBJ2-7 matches the DNA end more closely, so the J call is doubtful. CDR1 and CDR2 (germline): SGHRS, YFSETQ. The CDR3 runs 12 residues. The CDR3 protein is CASHQSSYEQYF. CDR3 DNA sequence: TGCGCCAGCCATCAGAGCTCCTACGAGCAGTACTTC.

V is TRBV5-6 and J is TRBJ1-1; D unclear. The CDR3 spans 12 residues. From germline, CDR1 is SGHDT and CDR2 YYEEEE. Deletions cut 4 bases from V and 3 bases from J, with 7 bases between. This CDR3 is CASSRRDTEAFF. CDR3 coding DNA: TGTGCCAGCAGCCGACGAGACACTGAAGCTTTCTTT.

The V and J genes are TRBV19 and TRBJ1-5; D gene uncertain. This CDR3 spans 15 amino acids. The V gene lost 9 bases and the J gene lost 1 base, with 16 bases spanning the gap. Per germline, CDR1 LNHDA and CDR2 SQIVND (reference sequence). CDR3 sequence: CASLKEFSSNQPQHF. CDR3 coding DNA: TGTGCCAGCCTCAAGGAATTTTCGAGCAATCAGCCCCAGCATTTT.

This chain joins TRBV5-1 and TRBJ2-5; D not certain. CDR3 size: 14 residues. V was pared by 0 bases and J by 4 bases, with 10 bases between. Germline V CDR1 and CDR2: SGHRS, YFSETQ. The CDR3 loop is CASSLVEAGETQYF. CDR3 in DNA: TGCGCCAGCAGCTTGGTAGAGGCAGGAGAGACCCAGTACTTC.

This clone appeared a single time. The chain uses TRBV4-3 and TRBJ1-5, with D perhaps matching TRBD1 (6 bases). The CDR3 is 16 amino acids. The V gene lost 0 bases and the J gene lost 2 bases, with 11 bases spanning the gap. Germline-derived CDR1 and CDR2 are LGHNA and YSLEER. The CDR3 protein is CASSQEANRGNQPQHF. CDR3 coding DNA: TGCGCCAGCAGCCAAGAAGCCAACAGGGGCAATCAGCCCCAGCATTTT.

To note about this clone: Distinct nucleotide sequences in the sample also encode this CDR3. V is TRBV7-6 and J is TRBJ2-3; D possibly matches TRBD1 or TRBD2 (5 bases each). V lost 4 bases, J lost 2 bases, and 10 bases lay in between. Germline CDR1 SGHVS, CDR2 FNYEAQ. CDR3 size: 14 residues. The CDR3 loop is CASSSGRATDTQYF. Here the CDR3 DNA reads TGTGCCAGCAGCTCGGGACGGGCCACAGATACGCAGTATTTT.

The V gene is TRBV4-1, the J gene TRBJ2-2, with 7 bases matching TRBD2. This CDR3 comprises 18 residues. CDR1 and CDR2 (germline): MGHRA, YSYEKL. V shed 0 bases, J shed 0 bases, and the junction held 7 bases outside the gene matches. CDR3 amino acids: CASSQEGLGGANTGELFF. CDR3 nucleotide sequence: TGCGCCAGCAGCCAAGAAGGTTTGGGGGGGGCGAACACCGGGGAGCTGTTTTTT.

V usage is TRBV27 and J usage is TRBJ2-1; a weak D match, TRBD2 (6 bases). CDR3 length equals 14 residues. CDR1 and CDR2 from the germline V gene are MNHEY and SMNVEV (reference sequence). With 6 bases removed from V and 4 bases from J, the gap between germline ends came to 13 bases. The CDR3 sequence: CASRRDWDYNEQFF. The CDR3 DNA sequence: TGTGCCAGCAGAAGGGACTGGGATTACAATGAGCAGTTCTTC.

This clone came up once. This rearrangement joins TRBV6-5 to TRBJ1-6; TRBD1 is a possible D gene (6 bases). V was cut by 4 bases and J by 11 bases, with 21 bases left in between. The germline gives CDR1 MNHEY, CDR2 SVGAGI. The CDR3 sequence is 16 residues long. The CDR3 coding sequence is TGTGCCAGCAGTTTTTGGAACAGGGAACCGTCGGCACCCCTCCACTTT. Protein: CASSFWNREPSAPLHF.

V is TRBV7-3 and J is TRBJ2-3, with D unclear. Per germline, CDR1 SGHTA and CDR2 FQGTGA. This CDR3 comprises 13 residues. V was shortened by 4 bases and J by 2 bases, with 7 bases between the two germline ends. The CDR3 region has the DNA TGTGCCAGCAGCTCATATTCCACAGATACGCAGTATTTT. Translating gives CASSSYSTDTQYF.

The chain uses TRBV15 and TRBJ2-1; D gene unclear. There are 14 residues in the CDR3. V was pared by 3 bases and J by 10 bases, with 16 bases between. In germline, CDR1 is LNHNV, CDR2 YYDKDF (reference sequence). The CDR3 reads CATSRQANLQEQFF. Here the CDR3 DNA reads TGTGCCACCAGCAGGCAAGCTAACTTGCAGGAGCAGTTCTTC. Based on the CDR3 plus reference TRBV15 and TRBJ2-1, the full variable domain is DAMVIQNPRYQVTQFGKPVTLSCSQTLNHNVMYWYQQKSSQAPKLLFHYYDKDFNNEADTPDNFQSRRPNTSFCFLDIRSPGLGDTAMYLCATSRQANLQEQFFGPGTRLTVL.

The rearrangement joins TRBV7-2 to TRBJ2-7, with 8 bases that match TRBD1. V was pared by 5 bases and J by 2 bases, with 5 bases of the junction left unmatched. CDR3 length equals 14 residues. The germline V gene has CDR1 SGHTA and CDR2 FQGNSA. CDR3 residues: CASSLRQGPYEQYF. CDR3 bases: TGTGCCAGCAGCCTCCGACAGGGGCCCTACGAGCAGTACTTC.

This chain uses TRBV5-1 with TRBJ2-7; 7 bases are shared with TRBD1. Trimming took 3 bases from V and 6 from J; bases not matched to a gene: 18. This CDR3 spans 17 amino acids. Germline V gene sequence: CDR1 SGHRS, CDR2 YFSETQ. The CDR3: CASSSLVNRDRRGEQYF. DNA for the CDR3: TGCGCCAGCAGCTCCCTCGTAAACAGGGACAGACGGGGCGAGCAGTACTTC.

The chain employs TRBV5-1 and TRBJ2-5, with TRBD1 matching over 7 bases. V lost 5 bases and J lost 5; bases outside the gene matches: 9. Germline lookup yields CDR1 SGHRS and CDR2 YFSETQ. The CDR3 runs to 14 residues. CDR3 nucleotide sequence: TGCGCCAGCAGTCAAAGACAGGGATCGGAGACCCAGTACTTC. It encodes CASSQRQGSETQYF.